This T cell receptor beta chain appears in the sequencing data of a study of CD8+ T cells in alopecia areata. Study details: Tofacitinib was taken orally by treated patients, and the dose was 5 to 10 mg twice daily.

RNA extraction and reverse transcription yielded cDNA as sequencing template. Assay used: immunoSEQ multiplex PCR; TCRdb lists only in-frame clones, some missing. Of more than 90,000 clones in the sample, roughly two thirds were seen once. V was shortened by 0 bases and J by 7 bases, with 7 bases between the two germline ends. CDR3 length equals 12 residues. Germline V lookup: CDR1 SGDLS, CDR2 YYNGEE. Treatment noted: oral pan-JAK inhibitor, 5-10 mg twice daily. Sorting separated CD4+ and CD8+ T cells out of PBMCs. V and J are TRBV9 and TRBJ1-2; D not resolved. The clonotype comes from a human donor with alopecia areata. The sample here was CD8+ T cells sorted from blood, taken at week 4, from a patient treated with tofacitinib. Here the CDR3 DNA reads TGTGCCAGCAGCGTAGGACGGAGTGGCTACACCTTC. It translates to CASSVGRSGYTF.